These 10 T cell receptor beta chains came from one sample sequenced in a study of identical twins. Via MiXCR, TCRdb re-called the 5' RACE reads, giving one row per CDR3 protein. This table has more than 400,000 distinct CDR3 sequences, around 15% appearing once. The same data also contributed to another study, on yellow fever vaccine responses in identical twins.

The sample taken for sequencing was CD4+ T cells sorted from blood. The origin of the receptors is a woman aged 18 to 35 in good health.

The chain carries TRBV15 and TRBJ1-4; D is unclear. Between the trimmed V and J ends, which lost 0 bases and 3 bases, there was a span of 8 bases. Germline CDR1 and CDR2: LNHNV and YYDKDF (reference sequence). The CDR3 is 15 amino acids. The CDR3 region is CATSRDLQANEKLFF. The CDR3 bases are TGTGCCACCAGCAGAGATTTGCAGGCTAATGAAAAACTGTTTTTT.

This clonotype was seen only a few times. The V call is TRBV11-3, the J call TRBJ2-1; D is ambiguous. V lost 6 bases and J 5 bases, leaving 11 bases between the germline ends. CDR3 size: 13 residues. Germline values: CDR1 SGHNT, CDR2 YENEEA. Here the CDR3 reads CASRLIRNNEQFF. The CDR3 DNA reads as TGTGCCAGCAGGCTAATTAGGAACAATGAGCAGTTCTTC.

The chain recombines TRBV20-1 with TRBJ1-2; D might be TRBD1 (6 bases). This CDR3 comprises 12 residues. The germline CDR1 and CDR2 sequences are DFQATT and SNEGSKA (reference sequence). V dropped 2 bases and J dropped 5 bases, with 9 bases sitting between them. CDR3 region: CSARPDSYGYTF. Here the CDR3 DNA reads TGCAGTGCTAGACCGGACAGTTATGGCTACACCTTC.

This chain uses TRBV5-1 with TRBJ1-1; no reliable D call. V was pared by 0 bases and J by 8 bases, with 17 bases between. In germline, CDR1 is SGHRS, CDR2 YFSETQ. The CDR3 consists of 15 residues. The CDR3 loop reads CASSLVGRPAPEAFF. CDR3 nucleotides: TGCGCCAGCAGCTTGGTGGGCAGGCCAGCCCCCGAAGCTTTCTTT.

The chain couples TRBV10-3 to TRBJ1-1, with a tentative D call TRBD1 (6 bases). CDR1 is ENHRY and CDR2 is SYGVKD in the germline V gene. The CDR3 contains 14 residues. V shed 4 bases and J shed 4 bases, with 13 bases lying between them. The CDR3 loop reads CAISVSDRSTEAFF. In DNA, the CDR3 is TGTGCCATCAGTGTAAGCGACAGGAGCACTGAAGCTTTCTTT.

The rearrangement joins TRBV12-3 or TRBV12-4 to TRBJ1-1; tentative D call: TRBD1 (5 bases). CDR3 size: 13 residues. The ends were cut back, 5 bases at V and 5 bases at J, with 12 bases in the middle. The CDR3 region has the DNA TGTGCCAGCAGTCTACAGGAATGGACTGAAGCTTTCTTT. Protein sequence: CASSLQEWTEAFF.

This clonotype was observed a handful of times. The CDR3 DNA reads TGCAGTGCTTTCACCGCCTACGAGCAGTACTTC. Amino acid sequence: CSAFTAYEQYF. This sequence joins TRBV20-1 and TRBJ2-7; no clear D gene. Germline-derived CDR1 and CDR2 are DFQATT and SNEGSKA (reference sequence). V was trimmed by 5 bases and J by 2 bases, leaving 7 bases between them. The CDR3 loop spans 11 amino acids.

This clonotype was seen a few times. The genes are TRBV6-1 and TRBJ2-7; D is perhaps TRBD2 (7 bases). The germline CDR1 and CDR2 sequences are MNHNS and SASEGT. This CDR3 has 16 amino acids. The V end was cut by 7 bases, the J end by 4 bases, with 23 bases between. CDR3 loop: CASTTAGGGREYEQYV. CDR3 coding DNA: TGTGCCAGCACTACGGCGGGCGGGGGCCGTGAATACGAGCAGTACGTC.

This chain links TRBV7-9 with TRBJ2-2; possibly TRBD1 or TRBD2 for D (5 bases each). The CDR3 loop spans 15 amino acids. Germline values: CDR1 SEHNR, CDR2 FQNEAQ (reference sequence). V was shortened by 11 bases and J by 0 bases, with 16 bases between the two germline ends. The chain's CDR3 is CAAQHGTTNTGELFF. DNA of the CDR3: TGTGCCGCCCAGCACGGGACGACGAACACCGGGGAGCTGTTTTTT. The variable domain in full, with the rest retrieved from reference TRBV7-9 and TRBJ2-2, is DTGVSQNPRHKITKRGQNVTFRCDPISEHNRLYWYRQTLGQGPEFLTYFQNEAQLEKSRLLSDRFSAERPKGSFSTLEIQRTEQGDSAMYLCAAQHGTTNTGELFFGEGSRLTVL.

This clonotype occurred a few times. CDR3 region: CASTQFQETQYF. Here the CDR3 DNA reads TGTGCCAGCACCCAGTTCCAAGAGACCCAGTACTTC. The rearrangement joins TRBV2 to TRBJ2-5; D is uncertain. Trimming left V 7 bases short and J 1 base short, with 7 bases between. The CDR3 contains 12 residues. In germline, CDR1 is SNHLY, CDR2 FYNNEI.